The entry below describes one T cell receptor (beta chain). A junction end diverges from the germline sequence, so it may reflect a read error. This sample was taken from a study of technical replicates of blood from a few donors. Assay: immunoSEQ multiplex PCR; the TCRdb copy retains only in-frame clones and omits some. The data hold under 85,000 clones, with around 85% observed a single time. This clonotype was obtained from a human donor in good health. Some clones in this sample may be carry-over from other donors' samples. The sample taken for sequencing was PBMCs.

In nucleotides, the CDR3 is TGCGCCAGCAGCCAAGAAGCCGGGACAGGGGCAAAGTTGGTTTTT. Translated, it gives CASSQEAGTGAKLVF. The chain recombines TRBV4-3 with TRBJ1-4; 10 positions match TRBD1. This CDR3 region has 15 residues. Germline assignment: CDR1 LGHNA and CDR2 YSLEER.